These 25 T cell receptor beta chains were all obtained from the same sample, sequenced in a study of OX40 agonist ivuxolimab in advanced cancers. Here immunoSEQ multiplex PCR was the method, and the copy in TCRdb shows in-frame clones only, minus some. The data hold tens of thousands of clones, with approximately 78% observed a single time. The sample here was CD4+ or CD8+ T cells sorted from blood, taken in a trial of the OX40 agonist ivuxolimab. Receptors were obtained from an adult with an advanced solid tumor such as melanoma, head and neck, liver or kidney cancer.

Only one count was recorded for this clone. The genes are TRBV5-5 and TRBJ2-3; D is possibly TRBD1 (6 bases). The CDR3 contains 16 residues. V lost 0 bases and J lost 4, with 15 bases in between. The V gene's germline CDR1 is SGHKS and CDR2 YYEKEE (reference sequence). CDR3 in DNA: TGTGCCAGCAGCTTGGTACCACAGGGTGGAGCAGATACGCAGTATTTT. This codes for CASSLVPQGGADTQYF. Full variable domain (remainder filled in from reference TRBV5-5 and TRBJ2-3): DAGVTQSPTHLIKTRGQQVTLRCSPISGHKSVSWYQQVLGQGPQFIFQYYEKEERGRGNFPDRFSARQFPNYSSELNVNALLLGDSALYLCASSLVPQGGADTQYFGPGTRLTVL.

The chain is built from TRBV30 and TRBJ1-2; D unclear. The CDR3 covers 13 residues. The germline gives CDR1 GTSNPN, CDR2 SVGIG (reference sequence). The V gene lost 4 bases and the J gene lost 0 bases, with 9 bases spanning the gap. The CDR3 sequence: CAWTAEANYGYTF. As DNA, the CDR3 is TGTGCCTGGACGGCCGAAGCTAACTATGGCTACACCTTC. Based on the CDR3 plus reference TRBV30 and TRBJ1-2, the full variable domain is SQTIHQWPATLVQPVGSPLSLECTVEGTSNPNLYWYRQAAGRGLQLLFYSVGIGQISSEVPQNLSASRPQDRQFILSSKKLLLSDSGFYLCAWTAEANYGYTFGSGTRLTVV.

The chain combines TRBV19 with TRBJ2-5; 9 bases are shared with TRBD1. The V and J ends lost 6 bases and 4 bases, in that order; junction bases with no gene match: 15. This CDR3 has 17 residues. Germline values: CDR1 LNHDA, CDR2 SQIVND (reference sequence). The CDR3 is CASSISPHGQGIETQYF. CDR3 sequence (DNA): TGTGCCAGTAGCATCAGCCCCCATGGACAGGGGATAGAGACCCAGTACTTC.

The chain recombines TRBV30 with TRBJ1-1; no clear D. Germline CDR1 and CDR2: GTSNPN and SVGIG (reference sequence). The CDR3 consists of 11 residues. Trimming removed 1 base at V and 12 bases at J, with 12 bases between. The CDR3 region is CAWSAGLSPFF. The CDR3 DNA follows: TGTGCCTGGAGTGCCGGGTTGTCTCCTTTCTTT.

This chain links TRBV10-3 with TRBJ2-1; D gene uncertain. Germline CDR1 ENHRY, CDR2 SYGVKD. The CDR3 is 12 residues long. V was trimmed by 7 bases and J by 0 bases, leaving 4 bases between them. DNA of the CDR3: TGTGCCATCACCGACTCCTACAATGAGCAGTTCTTC. Translating it yields CAITDSYNEQFF.

This sequence joins TRBV7-2 and TRBJ2-7; D is ambiguous. The germline V gene encodes CDR1 SGHTA and CDR2 FQGNSA. CDR3 length: 13 amino acids. Trimming shortened V by 1 base and J by 6 bases, and 10 bases separated the two germline ends. CDR3 sequence (DNA): TGTGCCAGCAGCTTAGTTGTGTGGAGCGAGCAGTACTTC. This encodes CASSLVVWSEQYF.

This clone was counted once. CDR3 DNA sequence: TGTGCCAGCAGCTTCCGGGGGGCCTCCACAGATACGCAGTATTTT. Its protein product is CASSFRGASTDTQYF. The rearrangement joins TRBV7-3 to TRBJ2-3; D might be TRBD2 (7 bases). The CDR3 covers 15 residues. The germline gives CDR1 SGHTA, CDR2 FQGTGA. Trimming stripped 3 bases from V and 2 bases from J, with 12 bases between.

This chain uses TRBV18 with TRBJ1-4; the D is unclear. Between the trimmed V and J ends, which lost 0 bases and 14 bases, there was a span of 13 bases. Germline V lookup: CDR1 KGHSH, CDR2 LQKENI. The CDR3 contains 13 residues. The CDR3 bases are TGTGCCAGCTCACCACCTGCGGTAGGAATCCTGTTTTTT. Encoded protein: CASSPPAVGILFF.

The chain joins TRBV18 to TRBJ1-1; D remains ambiguous. This CDR3 is 14 amino acids long. From germline, CDR1 is KGHSH and CDR2 LQKENI. Between the trimmed V and J ends, which lost 4 bases and 1 base, there was a span of 10 bases. The CDR3 sequence is CASSLFGSNTEAFF. The DNA of the CDR3 is TGTGCCAGCTCACTGTTCGGGTCGAACACTGAAGCTTTCTTT.

V is TRBV5-1 and J is TRBJ1-4; D is possibly TRBD1 (5 bases). There are 15 residues in the CDR3. CDR1 is SGHRS and CDR2 is YFSETQ in the germline V gene. V shed 4 bases and J shed 0 bases, with 10 bases lying between them. The CDR3 protein is CASSGDSSTNEKLFF. CDR3 nucleotides: TGCGCCAGCAGCGGCGACAGTTCAACTAATGAAAAACTGTTTTTT.

The chain is built from TRBV27 and TRBJ1-4, with TRBD1 as a possible D gene (5 bases). There are 17 residues in the CDR3. V lost 7 bases to trimming and J lost 0 bases, with 18 bases between them. Germline CDR1 is MNHEY and CDR2 is SMNVEV (reference sequence). In DNA, the CDR3 is TGTGCCAGCAAGAAAGGGGAAGAAGGGCCAACTAATGAAAAACTGTTTTTT. Translation gives CASKKGEEGPTNEKLFF.

V gene TRBV29-1 combines with J gene TRBJ1-5, with unresolved D. Germline V CDR1 and CDR2: SQVTM, ANQGSEA. V lost 5 bases and J lost 2, with 7 bases in between. The CDR3 sequence is 12 residues long. CDR3 in DNA: TGCAGCGTTCTCGTGGGCAATCAGCCCCAGCATTTT. Amino acid sequence: CSVLVGNQPQHF.

The rearrangement links TRBV5-1 to TRBJ2-1; no clear D gene. With 2 bases removed from V and 8 bases from J, the gap between germline ends came to 11 bases. CDR1 is SGHRS, CDR2 YFSETQ, per germline. This CDR3 has 13 residues. The CDR3 DNA reads TGCGCCAGCAGCTTTCAAACTGGCCATGAGCAGTTCTTC. Its translation: CASSFQTGHEQFF.

The chain recombines TRBV19 with TRBJ1-2, with D possibly being TRBD1 (5 bases). Trimming took 1 base from V and 4 from J, leaving 13 bases between them. The V gene's germline CDR1 is LNHDA and CDR2 SQIVND (reference sequence). The CDR3 is made up of 15 amino acids. CDR3 amino acids: CASSIGPWGSYGYTF. The CDR3 DNA is TGTGCCAGTAGTATAGGCCCCTGGGGGTCCTATGGCTACACCTTC.

The chain couples TRBV7-3 to TRBJ1-5; no reliable D call. The CDR3 runs to 11 residues. The V gene lost 5 bases and the J gene lost 9 bases, with 8 bases spanning the gap. Per the germline V gene, CDR1 is SGHTA and CDR2 is FQGTGA. As DNA, the CDR3 is TGTGCCAGCAGCCCTCCCAGGCCCCAGCATTTT. Protein product: CASSPPRPQHF.

The chain carries TRBV5-4 and TRBJ2-5; 7 positions agree with TRBD2. There are 13 residues in the CDR3. J gave up 11 bases and V 2 bases, and 9 bases lay outside the gene matches. Germline CDR1 and CDR2: SGHNT and YYREEE (reference sequence). The CDR3 loop is CASSFSSAGEQYF. CDR3 nucleotide sequence: TGTGCCAGCAGCTTTTCATCCGCGGGAGAACAGTACTTC.

The genes are TRBV6-5 and TRBJ1-1; D gene ambiguous. V lost 6 bases and J 4 bases, leaving 12 bases between the germline ends. The CDR3 totals 13 residues. Germline assignment: CDR1 MNHEY and CDR2 SVGAGI. The CDR3 is CASSTWRGTEAFF. The CDR3 bases are TGTGCCAGCAGCACCTGGCGGGGCACTGAAGCTTTCTTT.

The J gene is TRBJ2-5, the V gene TRBV28; TRBD2 agrees at 9 bases. In germline, CDR1 is MDHEN, CDR2 SYDVKM. CDR3 size: 15 residues. Losses at the gene ends were 11 bases for V and 3 bases for J; bases not matched to a gene: 13. In DNA form, the CDR3 reads TGTGCCTCAACCCCGGCTAGCGGGGCTAAAGAGACCCAGTACTTC. Protein product: CASTPASGAKETQYF.

The genes are TRBV9 and TRBJ2-3, with 9 bases identical to TRBD2. Germline trimming cut 0 bases from V and 5 bases from J; bases unmatched to any gene: 1. Germline V CDR1 and CDR2: SGDLS, YYNGEE. The CDR3 length is 14 residues. The CDR3 DNA sequence: TGTGCCAGCAGCGTAGAACTAGCGGGAGATACGCAGTATTTT. Protein: CASSVELAGDTQYF.

The V and J genes are TRBV2 and TRBJ1-2, with D possibly TRBD1 on 5 matching bases. The CDR3 is 14 amino acids. Trimming shortened V by 6 bases and J by 6 bases, and 17 bases separated the two germline ends. The V gene's germline CDR1 is SNHLY and CDR2 FYNNEI. The CDR3 nucleotides read TGTGCCAGCAGCCTTGCTCGGGGAGGGGATGGCTACACCTTC. As protein: CASSLARGGDGYTF.

V gene TRBV7-3 combines with J gene TRBJ2-2, with 7 positions matching TRBD2. Germline-derived CDR1 and CDR2 are SGHTA and FQGTGA. Trimming cost V 5 bases and J 6 bases; bases outside gene matches: 6. CDR3 size: 14 residues. In DNA form, the CDR3 reads TGTGCCAGCAGCAGACTAGCCCTCTCCGGGGAGCTGTTTTTT. Residues: CASSRLALSGELFF. The full variable domain, its missing parts supplied by reference TRBV7-3 and TRBJ2-2, is GAGVSQTPSNKVTEKGKYVELRCDPISGHTALYWYRQSLGQGPEFLIYFQGTGAADDSGLPNDRFFAVRPEGSVSTLKIQRTERGDSAVYLCASSRLALSGELFFGEGSRLTVL.

This chain joins TRBV29-1 and TRBJ1-1, with 7 bases that match TRBD1. The CDR3 extends over 13 amino acids. The V gene end was trimmed by 4 bases and the J gene end by 4 bases; junction bases not matched to a gene: 6. Germline values: CDR1 SQVTM, CDR2 ANQGSEA. Written as DNA, the CDR3 is TGCAGCGTTGCTGTCCAGGGGGGCACTGAAGCTTTCTTT. Residues: CSVAVQGGTEAFF. The variable domain in full, completed from reference TRBV29-1 and TRBJ1-1, reads SAVISQKPSRDICQRGTSLTIQCQVDSQVTMMFWYRQQPGQSLTLIATANQGSEATYESGFVIDKFPISRPNLTFSTLTVSNMSPEDSSIYLCSVAVQGGTEAFFGQGTRLTVV.

For this clone: Mismatch with germline at one junction end may stem from a read error. The rearrangement joins TRBV7-9 to TRBJ1-1; perhaps TRBD1 as D (6 bases). CDR1 SEHNR and CDR2 FQNEAQ come from the germline V gene (reference sequence). The CDR3 is made up of 15 amino acids. The CDR3 nucleotides are TGTGCCAGCAGCGGCAATCAGGGGATGAAGACTGAAGCTTTCTTT. This gives the protein CASSGNQGMKTEAFF.

The chain employs TRBV2 and TRBJ2-5, with 9 bases lining up with TRBD1. Germline trimming cut 6 bases from V and 5 bases from J; bases unmatched to any gene: 10. CDR1 is SNHLY and CDR2 is FYNNEI in the germline V gene. The CDR3 is 15 residues long. The CDR3 is CASSLGQGRGETQYF. The CDR3, as DNA: TGTGCCAGCAGCTTGGGACAGGGTAGAGGGGAGACCCAGTACTTC.

This clone was counted between two and nine times. V gene TRBV6-5 combines with J gene TRBJ1-5, with TRBD1 matching 7 bases. The CDR3 extends over 14 amino acids. Germline CDR1 and CDR2: MNHEY and SVGAGI. V lost 6 bases, J lost 4 bases, and 6 bases stayed unmatched. Here the CDR3 reads CASRQTGRNQPQHF. In DNA form, the CDR3 reads TGTGCCAGCAGACAGACAGGGAGGAATCAGCCCCAGCATTTT.